A selection of T cell receptor beta chains follows, all from one sample in a study of radiotherapy plus CTLA-4 blockade in lung cancer. Method: immunoSEQ multiplex PCR; TCRdb's copy keeps in-frame clones and lacks some. This repertoire shows about 110,000 clones, 85% found once; its top ten account for under 2.5%. The starting material was peripheral blood, obtained from a patient treated with radiotherapy plus ipilimumab. Every receptor here comes from a human donor with non-small cell lung cancer that progressed on radiotherapy plus ipilimumab. Some clones in this sample may be carry-over from other donors' samples. CDR3s include the opening cysteine and the closing phenylalanine or tryptophan. The D gene is left open where the match is weak. Expanded clones get a size class; other rows say once, few or many, or leave the size out.

CDR3 DNA: TGCAGCGTCGCCATCCAAGGACAGGGCAATCAGCCCCAGCATTTT
CDR3 protein: CSVAIQGQGNQPQHF
J gene: TRBJ1-5
D gene: TRBD1
clone size: .
CDR3 length: 15
V gene: TRBV29-1

CDR3 DNA: TGTGCCAGCAGTTTATCGGCGGGGGGGCTATACGAGCAGTACTTC
CDR3 protein: CASSLSAGGLYEQYF
J gene: TRBJ2-7
D gene: TRBD2
clone size: .
CDR3 length: 15
V gene: TRBV28

CDR3 DNA: TGCAGCGGGGGTTACAGGGAGCAGACCCAGTACTTC
CDR3 protein: CSGGYREQTQYF
J gene: TRBJ2-5
D gene: .
clone size: .
CDR3 length: 12
V gene: TRBV29-1

CDR3 DNA: TGTGCCAGCAGCCAAGGCCGGGCCGGCACACCATCCTACGAGCAGTACTTC
CDR3 protein: CASSQGRAGTPSYEQYF
J gene: TRBJ2-7
D gene: .
clone size: .
CDR3 length: 17
V gene: TRBV4-2

CDR3 DNA: TGTGCCAGCAGCAAGGGACAGGGAACAACTAATGAAAAACTGTTTTTT
CDR3 protein: CASSKGQGTTNEKLFF
J gene: TRBJ1-4
D gene: TRBD1
clone size: .
CDR3 length: 16
V gene: TRBV9

CDR3 DNA: TGCGCCAGCAGCCAAGGCCTCCGGGACAGCTTCTCTGGGGCCAACGTCCTGACTTTC
CDR3 protein: CASSQGLRDSFSGANVLTF
J gene: TRBJ2-6
D gene: TRBD1
clone size: .
CDR3 length: 19
V gene: TRBV4-3

CDR3 DNA: TGTGCCAGCAGCCAAGGAGGTGGATACAATGAGCAGTTCTTC
CDR3 protein: CASSQGGGYNEQFF
J gene: TRBJ2-1
D gene: .
clone size: .
CDR3 length: 14
V gene: TRBV4-2

CDR3 DNA: TGTGCCAGTAGTAGGGACGGGGTTAGACAGGAGCATAGTAATTCACCCCTCCACTTT
CDR3 protein: CASSRDGVRQEHSNSPLHF
J gene: TRBJ1-6
D gene: .
clone size: .
CDR3 length: 19
V gene: TRBV19

CDR3 DNA: TGTGCCAGCAGGGCTCAAACTAATGAAAAACTGTTTTTT
CDR3 protein: CASRAQTNEKLFF
J gene: TRBJ1-4
D gene: .
clone size: .
CDR3 length: 13
V gene: TRBV28

CDR3 DNA: TGCGCCAGCAGCTTGGTCTGCACAGATACGCAGTATTTT
CDR3 protein: CASSLVCTDTQYF
J gene: TRBJ2-3
D gene: .
clone size: .
CDR3 length: 13
V gene: TRBV5-1

CDR3 DNA: TGTGCCAGCAGCCTGGGACAGGTCTACGAGCAGTACTTC
CDR3 protein: CASSLGQVYEQYF
J gene: TRBJ2-7
D gene: TRBD1
clone size: .
CDR3 length: 13
V gene: TRBV5-4

CDR3 DNA: TGTGCCAGCAGCCGGTCACAGGGGTTCTCCTACGAGCAGTACTTC
CDR3 protein: CASSRSQGFSYEQYF
J gene: TRBJ2-7
D gene: TRBD1
clone size: .
CDR3 length: 15
V gene: TRBV7-2

CDR3 DNA: TGCGCCAGCAGCCAAGATTACAACAGGATAGATGGCTACACCTTC
CDR3 protein: CASSQDYNRIDGYTF
J gene: TRBJ1-2
D gene: .
clone size: once
CDR3 length: 15
V gene: TRBV4-1

CDR3 DNA: TGTGCCTGGAAGCAGGGAGGGGGTTGGGGTGAGCAGTTCTTC
CDR3 protein: CAWKQGGGWGEQFF
J gene: TRBJ2-1
D gene: .
clone size: .
CDR3 length: 14
V gene: TRBV30

CDR3 DNA: TGCAGTGCTGGGACATATGAAAAACTGTTTTTT
CDR3 protein: CSAGTYEKLFF
J gene: TRBJ1-4
D gene: .
clone size: .
CDR3 length: 11
V gene: TRBV20-1

CDR3 DNA: TGTGCCAGCAGCTTCGTTCGACAGACTAGCTCCTACGAGCAGTACTTC
CDR3 protein: CASSFVRQTSSYEQYF
J gene: TRBJ2-7
D gene: .
clone size: .
CDR3 length: 16
V gene: TRBV5-5

CDR3 DNA: TGTGCCAGCAGTTACTCGGTCGGGGGGAAGGAGAACGGCTACACCTTC
CDR3 protein: CASSYSVGGKENGYTF
J gene: TRBJ1-2
D gene: .
clone size: .
CDR3 length: 16
V gene: TRBV6-6

CDR3 DNA: TGTGCCAGTAGTACCCGGGGGACAGGAACCTACCAAGAGACCCAGTACTTC
CDR3 protein: CASSTRGTGTYQETQYF
J gene: TRBJ2-5
D gene: TRBD1
clone size: .
CDR3 length: 17
V gene: TRBV19

CDR3 DNA: TGTGCCAGCAGTTCACAGGGGAACAAGCAGTACTTC
CDR3 protein: CASSSQGNKQYF
J gene: TRBJ2-7
D gene: TRBD1
clone size: .
CDR3 length: 12
V gene: TRBV7-9

CDR3 DNA: TGTGCCAGCTCACCCGACAGAAACTATGGCTACACCTTC
CDR3 protein: CASSPDRNYGYTF
J gene: TRBJ1-2
D gene: .
clone size: .
CDR3 length: 13
V gene: TRBV18

CDR3 DNA: TGTGCCAGCTCACCGGGGGGCTCTAGAGAGACCCAGTACTTC
CDR3 protein: CASSPGGSRETQYF
J gene: TRBJ2-5
D gene: .
clone size: .
CDR3 length: 14
V gene: TRBV18

CDR3 DNA: TGTGCCAGCATCCTCCGCATCCCCTGGGCTGGAAACACCATATATTTT
CDR3 protein: CASILRIPWAGNTIYF
J gene: TRBJ1-3
D gene: .
clone size: once
CDR3 length: 16
V gene: TRBV5-6

CDR3 DNA: TGTGCCAGCAGGGAATACTCTGGGCGAGAAAAACTGTTTTTT
CDR3 protein: CASREYSGREKLFF
J gene: TRBJ1-4
D gene: .
clone size: .
CDR3 length: 14
V gene: TRBV6-1

CDR3 DNA: TGCGCCAGCAGCGCCCTCGGGACAGACTACGAGCAGTACTTC
CDR3 protein: CASSALGTDYEQYF
J gene: TRBJ2-7
D gene: TRBD1
clone size: .
CDR3 length: 14
V gene: TRBV5-1

CDR3 DNA: TGTGCCAGCAGTTACTTGGGGGGAGAGACCCAGTACTTC
CDR3 protein: CASSYLGGETQYF
J gene: TRBJ2-5
D gene: .
clone size: .
CDR3 length: 13
V gene: TRBV6-5

CDR3 DNA: TGTGCCAGCAGCTTAGGACAGAGCTTCTATGGCTACACCTTC
CDR3 protein: CASSLGQSFYGYTF
J gene: TRBJ1-2
D gene: .
clone size: .
CDR3 length: 14
V gene: TRBV7-9

CDR3 DNA: TGTGCCAGTAGTATATTTGTGTCAGGGGGCGACTATGGCTACACCTTC
CDR3 protein: CASSIFVSGGDYGYTF
J gene: TRBJ1-2
D gene: TRBD1
clone size: .
CDR3 length: 16
V gene: TRBV19

CDR3 DNA: TGTGCCAGCAGTTTAATCGGGACAGGGCTCTTAGAGCAGTACTTC
CDR3 protein: CASSLIGTGLLEQYF
J gene: TRBJ2-7
D gene: TRBD1
clone size: .
CDR3 length: 15
V gene: TRBV27

CDR3 DNA: TGTGCCAGCAGTCGTGGGTACACGGGGGGCGAGCAGTACTTC
CDR3 protein: CASSRGYTGGEQYF
J gene: TRBJ2-7
D gene: TRBD2
clone size: .
CDR3 length: 14
V gene: TRBV6-1

CDR3 DNA: TGTGCCAGCAGCTTAGTAAGTTCCAATGAGCAGTTCTTC
CDR3 protein: CASSLVSSNEQFF
J gene: TRBJ2-1
D gene: .
clone size: once
CDR3 length: 13
V gene: TRBV7-2

CDR3 DNA: TGTGCCAGCTCACCGGGACTAGCGGGCTACAATGAGCAGTTCTTC
CDR3 protein: CASSPGLAGYNEQFF
J gene: TRBJ2-1
D gene: TRBD2
clone size: few
CDR3 length: 15
V gene: TRBV18

CDR3 DNA: TGTGCCTGGAAGCACAGTCCGGTCAATCAGCCCCAGCATTTT
CDR3 protein: CAWKHSPVNQPQHF
J gene: TRBJ1-5
D gene: .
clone size: .
CDR3 length: 14
V gene: TRBV30

CDR3 DNA: TGTGCCATCAGTGGAGGAGACGTCTGGAAAAATTCACCCCTCCACTTT
CDR3 protein: CAISGGDVWKNSPLHF
J gene: TRBJ1-6
D gene: .
clone size: once
CDR3 length: 16
V gene: TRBV10-3

CDR3 DNA: TGTGCCAGCAGTGAAACAAGGGCCCAAGAGACCCAGTACTTC
CDR3 protein: CASSETRAQETQYF
J gene: TRBJ2-5
D gene: .
clone size: .
CDR3 length: 14
V gene: TRBV6-1

CDR3 DNA: TGCGCCAGCAGCCAAGGGGGGACAGGCCTAAGAGGGGAAAAACTGTTTTTT
CDR3 protein: CASSQGGTGLRGEKLFF
J gene: TRBJ1-4
D gene: TRBD1
clone size: once
CDR3 length: 17
V gene: TRBV4-3

CDR3 DNA: TGTGCCAGCAGCTCCTTGCCCTCGGGAGAGCAGTACTTC
CDR3 protein: CASSSLPSGEQYF
J gene: TRBJ2-7
D gene: .
clone size: once
CDR3 length: 13
V gene: TRBV7-3

CDR3 DNA: TGTGCCAGTACCAGACAGGGGGCGGGCACTGAAGCTTTCTTT
CDR3 protein: CASTRQGAGTEAFF
J gene: TRBJ1-1
D gene: TRBD1
clone size: .
CDR3 length: 14
V gene: TRBV19

CDR3 DNA: TGTGCCAGCAGCTTACAACAAAACACCATATATTTT
CDR3 protein: CASSLQQNTIYF
J gene: TRBJ1-3
D gene: .
clone size: once
CDR3 length: 12
V gene: TRBV11-2

CDR3 DNA: TGTGCCAGCAGCTTGGTCACAGGCGATCTCGAGCAGTACTTC
CDR3 protein: CASSLVTGDLEQYF
J gene: TRBJ2-7
D gene: .
clone size: once
CDR3 length: 14
V gene: TRBV5-4

CDR3 DNA: TGTGCCAGCAGCTTGGGTGGAGGCAATCAGCCCCAGCATTTT
CDR3 protein: CASSLGGGNQPQHF
J gene: TRBJ1-5
D gene: .
clone size: .
CDR3 length: 14
V gene: TRBV5-6

CDR3 DNA: TGTGCCAGCAGTCATGGGGGGAGCTCCTATAATTCACCCCTCCACTTT
CDR3 protein: CASSHGGSSYNSPLHF
J gene: TRBJ1-6
D gene: .
clone size: .
CDR3 length: 16
V gene: TRBV28

CDR3 DNA: TGTGCCAGCAGCTTAAGCTCCACCGGGGAGCTGTTTTTT
CDR3 protein: CASSLSSTGELFF
J gene: TRBJ2-2
D gene: .
clone size: once
CDR3 length: 13
V gene: TRBV7-9

CDR3 DNA: TGTGCCAGCAGCCAAGATCATGGGACAGGGGGCTATGGCTACACCTTC
CDR3 protein: CASSQDHGTGGYGYTF
J gene: TRBJ1-2
D gene: TRBD1
clone size: .
CDR3 length: 16
V gene: TRBV14

CDR3 DNA: TGTGCCAGCAGCCTGGGAGGTAGCGGGGGGGATTATAGTGAGCAGTTCTTC
CDR3 protein: CASSLGGSGGDYSEQFF
J gene: TRBJ2-1
D gene: TRBD2
clone size: .
CDR3 length: 17
V gene: TRBV5-8

CDR3 DNA: TGCGCCAGCAGCATTTTATCTAGCGGGGCAATAGATACGCAGTATTTT
CDR3 protein: CASSILSSGAIDTQYF
J gene: TRBJ2-3
D gene: TRBD2
clone size: .
CDR3 length: 16
V gene: TRBV5-1

CDR3 DNA: TGTGCCAGCAGCTTAGTCCCAGCCTGGGGAGATGGCTACACCTTC
CDR3 protein: CASSLVPAWGDGYTF
J gene: TRBJ1-2
D gene: .
clone size: .
CDR3 length: 15
V gene: TRBV7-9

CDR3 DNA: TGTGCCAGCAGCCAAAGTGGGGATACGCAGTATTTT
CDR3 protein: CASSQSGDTQYF
J gene: TRBJ2-3
D gene: .
clone size: few
CDR3 length: 12
V gene: TRBV4-2

CDR3 DNA: TGTGCCAGCAGCTTAGGGCCTCCAGGGGTTTACGAGCAGTACTTC
CDR3 protein: CASSLGPPGVYEQYF
J gene: TRBJ2-7
D gene: .
clone size: .
CDR3 length: 15
V gene: TRBV11-3

CDR3 DNA: TGTGCCAGCAGCCAAGAAGGCACCGGGACTAGCCCCACAGATACGCAGTATTTT
CDR3 protein: CASSQEGTGTSPTDTQYF
J gene: TRBJ2-3
D gene: TRBD2
clone size: few
CDR3 length: 18
V gene: TRBV4-2

CDR3 DNA: TGTGCCAGCAGCCCCCAGGGGGCTAGCACAGATACGCAGTATTTT
CDR3 protein: CASSPQGASTDTQYF
J gene: TRBJ2-3
D gene: TRBD1
clone size: .
CDR3 length: 15
V gene: TRBV7-3

CDR3 DNA: TGTGCCAGCAGCTCCCACGACTCCTCCTACGAGCAGTACTTC
CDR3 protein: CASSSHDSSYEQYF
J gene: TRBJ2-7
D gene: .
clone size: .
CDR3 length: 14
V gene: TRBV7-8

CDR3 DNA: TGTGCCAGCAGCCAAGAAGGGACAGGGACCTCTGGGGCCAACGTCCTGACTTTC
CDR3 protein: CASSQEGTGTSGANVLTF
J gene: TRBJ2-6
D gene: TRBD1
clone size: .
CDR3 length: 18
V gene: TRBV4-2

CDR3 DNA: TGCGCCAGCAGCTCGCCGGGACAGGGAAACACCGGGGAGCTGTTTTTT
CDR3 protein: CASSSPGQGNTGELFF
J gene: TRBJ2-2
D gene: TRBD1
clone size: once
CDR3 length: 16
V gene: TRBV5-1

CDR3 DNA: TGTGCCAGCAGCTTGGGACCTTCCACAGATACGCAGTATTTT
CDR3 protein: CASSLGPSTDTQYF
J gene: TRBJ2-3
D gene: .
clone size: .
CDR3 length: 14
V gene: TRBV5-6

CDR3 DNA: TGTGCCAGCAGTTACTCCAGTCAAGAAAAACTGTTTTTT
CDR3 protein: CASSYSSQEKLFF
J gene: TRBJ1-4
D gene: .
clone size: .
CDR3 length: 13
V gene: TRBV6-5

CDR3 DNA: TGCGCCAGCAGCCAAGATATGTCGAGGAGCAATCAGCCCCAGCATTTT
CDR3 protein: CASSQDMSRSNQPQHF
J gene: TRBJ1-5
D gene: .
clone size: .
CDR3 length: 16
V gene: TRBV4-1

CDR3 DNA: TGTGCCAGCAGTTATGCAGGGACCGGGAATGGCTACACCTTC
CDR3 protein: CASSYAGTGNGYTF
J gene: TRBJ1-2
D gene: .
clone size: .
CDR3 length: 14
V gene: TRBV6-5

CDR3 DNA: TGTGCCAGCAGTCCGACAGGGGCTGAAGCTTTCTTT
CDR3 protein: CASSPTGAEAFF
J gene: TRBJ1-1
D gene: TRBD1
clone size: .
CDR3 length: 12
V gene: TRBV11-3

CDR3 DNA: TGCGCCAGCGCCCCTAGGGGTATGAACTATGGCTACACCTTC
CDR3 protein: CASAPRGMNYGYTF
J gene: TRBJ1-2
D gene: .
clone size: .
CDR3 length: 14
V gene: TRBV5-1

CDR3 DNA: TGTGCCAGCAGCGAACCGACCGGAATTGAAGCTTTCTTT
CDR3 protein: CASSEPTGIEAFF
J gene: TRBJ1-1
D gene: .
clone size: .
CDR3 length: 13
V gene: TRBV13